The 30 T cell receptor beta chains given below trace back to one sample, sequenced in a study of PD-1 blockade in mismatch repair-deficient tumors. Using immunoSEQ multiplex PCR, the repertoire was profiled, and TCRdb retains in-frame clones only, with some absent. The sample consists of over 60,000 clones, around 89% of them appearing once. The material sequenced was peripheral blood, taken 52 weeks after starting pembrolizumab. Every receptor here comes from an adult with mismatch repair-deficient cancer.

V usage is TRBV19 and J usage is TRBJ1-2; D remains unclear. This CDR3 is 14 amino acids long. V was clipped by 5 bases and J by 6 bases, with 16 bases between them. Germline assignment: CDR1 LNHDA and CDR2 SQIVND (reference sequence). CDR3 sequence (DNA): TGTGCCAGTAGTCCCCGAGCGGGCTTCAATGGCTACACCTTC. Translated: CASSPRAGFNGYTF.

This clone was counted once. The chain combines TRBV4-3 with TRBJ2-3, with D unresolved. Germline lookup yields CDR1 LGHNA and CDR2 YSLEER. V was trimmed by 0 bases and J by 2 bases, leaving 9 bases between them. The CDR3 has 15 residues. The CDR3 nucleotides are TGCGCCAGCAGCCAAGAATCAGGAATCACAGATACGCAGTATTTT. It codes for CASSQESGITDTQYF.

The chain carries TRBV19 and TRBJ2-7, with 8 bases that match TRBD2. The junction had 6 bases not matched to a gene; V was cut back by 5 bases and J by 6 bases. The length of the CDR3 is 13 residues. Germline CDR1 and CDR2: LNHDA and SQIVND (reference sequence). CDR3 protein: CASSPFSGSEQYF. CDR3 in DNA: TGTGCCAGTAGTCCGTTCAGCGGGAGCGAGCAGTACTTC. Using reference TRBV19 and TRBJ2-7 for the parts outside the CDR3, the full variable domain is DGGITQSPKYLFRKEGQNVTLSCEQNLNHDAMYWYRQDPGQGLRLIYYSQIVNDFQKGDIAEGYSVSREKKESFPLTVTSAQKNPTAFYLCASSPFSGSEQYFGPGTRLTVT.

The chain links TRBV29-1 to TRBJ2-1; 9 positions match TRBD2. Germline trimming cut 0 bases from V and 9 bases from J; bases unmatched to any gene: 12. The CDR3 extends over 16 amino acids. Germline loops: CDR1 SQVTM, CDR2 ANQGSEA. The CDR3 loop reads CSVEEGLAGQMGEQFF. The CDR3 DNA is TGCAGCGTTGAAGAAGGGCTAGCGGGACAAATGGGTGAGCAGTTCTTC.

The CDR3 nucleotides read TGTGCCAGCAGTTACGGCGGCGTAGGGGAGAACTATGGCTACACCTTC. Translated: CASSYGGVGENYGYTF. The gene calls are TRBV6-6 and TRBJ1-2, with a tentative D call TRBD1 (5 bases). The CDR3 loop spans 16 amino acids. The ends were cut back, 2 bases at V and 2 bases at J, with 15 bases in the middle. Germline CDR1 MNHNY, CDR2 SVGAGI (reference sequence).

The rearrangement links TRBV28 to TRBJ2-2; tentatively, D is TRBD1 (5 bases). Trimming stripped 6 bases from V and 6 bases from J, with 8 bases between. In germline, CDR1 is MDHEN, CDR2 SYDVKM. This CDR3 has 12 residues. The CDR3 nucleotides are TGTGCCAGCAGCCAGGGTTCCGGGGAGCTGTTTTTT. Translation gives CASSQGSGELFF.

The chain is built from TRBV7-9 and TRBJ2-7; D is perhaps TRBD1 (6 bases). The germline V gene encodes CDR1 SEHNR and CDR2 FQNEAQ (reference sequence). The CDR3 totals 16 residues. V lost 0 bases and J lost 2, with 14 bases in between. The CDR3 DNA reads TGTGCCAGCAGCTTAGCGGGGGCGGGCCATACCTACGAGCAGTACTTC. Translating it yields CASSLAGAGHTYEQYF. Full variable domain (missing parts from reference TRBV7-9 and TRBJ2-7): DTGVSQNPRHKITKRGQNVTFRCDPISEHNRLYWYRQTLGQGPEFLTYFQNEAQLEKSRLLSDRFSAERPKGSFSTLEIQRTEQGDSAMYLCASSLAGAGHTYEQYFGPGTRLTVT.

The chain couples TRBV6-6 to TRBJ2-7, with a tentative D call TRBD2 (6 bases). The ends were cut back, 8 bases at V and 0 bases at J, with 14 bases in the middle. Germline V CDR1 and CDR2: MNHNY, SVGAGI (reference sequence). The CDR3 covers 14 residues. This CDR3 reads CASGLGGSSYEQYF. The CDR3 DNA sequence: TGTGCCAGCGGCTTGGGAGGTAGCTCCTACGAGCAGTACTTC.

The chain employs TRBV7-2 and TRBJ2-3; tentatively, D is TRBD2 (6 bases). This CDR3 spans 14 amino acids. Per the germline V gene, CDR1 is SGHTA and CDR2 is FQGNSA. Trimming removed 6 bases at V and 1 base at J, with 11 bases between. The CDR3: CASSPTGGTDTQYF. The CDR3 coding sequence is TGTGCCAGCAGTCCAACGGGGGGCACAGATACGCAGTATTTT.

V usage is TRBV5-5 and J usage is TRBJ2-7, with D possibly TRBD2 on 6 matching bases. This CDR3 spans 15 amino acids. The V end was cut by 0 bases, the J end by 3 bases, with 13 bases between. From germline, CDR1 is SGHKS and CDR2 YYEKEE (reference sequence). The CDR3 reads CASSLVASERYEQYF. DNA of the CDR3: TGTGCCAGCAGCTTGGTGGCTAGCGAGCGCTACGAGCAGTACTTC.

The V and J genes are TRBV11-3 and TRBJ2-7, with D perhaps given as TRBD1 or TRBD2 (6 bases each). The germline gives CDR1 SGHNT, CDR2 YENEEA. V was clipped by 8 bases and J by 6 bases, with 14 bases between them. The CDR3 is 12 amino acids. CDR3 DNA sequence: TGTGCCAGCGGAGGGGGGAGTTCCGAGCAGTACTTC. Translation: CASGGGSSEQYF.

The chain employs TRBV11-2 and TRBJ1-2; D is possibly TRBD1 (6 bases). The germline V and J ends were trimmed by 8 bases and 4 bases, with 20 bases remaining between them. The CDR3 runs 15 residues. The germline V gene encodes CDR1 SGHAT and CDR2 FQNNGV. CDR3 nucleotide sequence: TGTGCCAGCCGCTCGCTGCGGACAGCTGGCTATGGCTACACCTTC. This encodes CASRSLRTAGYGYTF.

This rearrangement joins TRBV14 to TRBJ2-7; TRBD1 matches 12 bases. The CDR3 is made up of 14 amino acids. The ends lost 4 bases at V and 7 bases at J; junction bases unmatched: 5. Germline assignment: CDR1 SGHDN and CDR2 FVKESK. CDR3 nucleotide sequence: TGTGCCAGCAGCCCCCGGGACAGGGGGCATGAGCAGTACTTC. It specifies CASSPRDRGHEQYF.

The V gene is TRBV4-3, the J gene TRBJ2-5; the D gene could be TRBD1 or TRBD2 (5 bases each). The germline CDR1 and CDR2 sequences are LGHNA and YSLEER. V lost 0 bases to trimming and J lost 5 bases, with 7 bases between them. There are 13 residues in the CDR3. The CDR3 region is CASSQEWGETQYF. For the CDR3, the DNA is TGCGCCAGCAGCCAAGAATGGGGGGAGACCCAGTACTTC.

The CDR3 nucleotides are TGTGCCAGCGGGGGGCTAGCGGGTCCGTCCTACAATGAGCAGTTCTTC. The encoded protein is CASGGLAGPSYNEQFF. The chain recombines TRBV7-9 with TRBJ2-1, with 8 bases matching TRBD2. Trimming cost V 8 bases and J 1 base; bases outside gene matches: 10. Per germline, CDR1 SEHNR and CDR2 FQNEAQ (reference sequence). This CDR3 has 16 amino acids.

This chain connects TRBV30 to TRBJ1-2; D is perhaps TRBD1 (6 bases). This CDR3 comprises 13 residues. The germline gives CDR1 GTSNPN, CDR2 SVGIG (reference sequence). V dropped 0 bases and J dropped 6 bases, with 11 bases sitting between them. DNA for the CDR3: TGTGCCTGGAGTGTACGAACAGGGAATGGCTACACCTTC. Amino acids: CAWSVRTGNGYTF. Complete variable domain (other parts from reference TRBV30 and TRBJ1-2): SQTIHQWPATLVQPVGSPLSLECTVEGTSNPNLYWYRQAAGRGLQLLFYSVGIGQISSEVPQNLSASRPQDRQFILSSKKLLLSDSGFYLCAWSVRTGNGYTFGSGTRLTVV.

The chain recombines TRBV5-1 with TRBJ1-2, with 7 bases fitting TRBD1. From germline, CDR1 is SGHRS and CDR2 YFSETQ. Trimming at V came to 3 bases and at J to 0 bases, leaving 8 bases not matched to a gene. CDR3 length: 16 amino acids. The CDR3 here is CASSWKGDSTNYGYTF. The DNA for the CDR3 is TGCGCCAGCAGCTGGAAGGGGGACAGCACTAACTATGGCTACACCTTC.

V gene TRBV7-6 combines with J gene TRBJ2-7; D gene ambiguous. V was trimmed by 5 bases and J by 3 bases, leaving 11 bases between them. Germline assignment: CDR1 SGHVS and CDR2 FNYEAQ. This CDR3 contains 13 residues. In nucleotides, the CDR3 is TGTGCCAGCAGCCTGGGCGGAAACTACGAGCAGTACTTC. It encodes CASSLGGNYEQYF.

The chain uses TRBV10-3 and TRBJ2-2; TRBD1 aligns across 9 bases. The V gene end was trimmed by 8 bases and the J gene end by 7 bases; junction bases not matched to a gene: 8. CDR1 and CDR2 (germline): ENHRY, SYGVKD. The CDR3 length is 14 residues. DNA of the CDR3: TGTGCCATCTCCGGGACAGGGAGCAACGGGGAGCTGTTTTTT. This codes for CAISGTGSNGELFF.

The V and J genes are TRBV6-5 and TRBJ2-1; possibly TRBD2 for D (6 bases). Trimming cost V 6 bases and J 4 bases, with 16 bases left between them. The V gene's germline CDR1 is MNHEY and CDR2 SVGAGI. The length of the CDR3 is 15 residues. The CDR3 loop reads CASSYPSDAYNEQFF. The CDR3 bases are TGTGCCAGCAGCTACCCTAGCGACGCATACAATGAGCAGTTCTTC.

This clone was counted once. V and J are TRBV2 and TRBJ2-5, with D perhaps TRBD1 (6 bases). The V and J ends lost 8 bases and 3 bases respectively, with 10 bases between them. Per the germline V gene, CDR1 is SNHLY and CDR2 is FYNNEI. The CDR3 has 12 residues. CDR3 nucleotide sequence: TGTGCCAGCGGGGGCCAGGAAGAGACCCAGTACTTC. Protein product: CASGGQEETQYF.

The chain joins TRBV5-1 to TRBJ1-3; tentative D call: TRBD1 (5 bases). This CDR3 contains 14 residues. The V end was cut by 4 bases, the J end by 5 bases, with 13 bases between. Germline CDR1 is SGHRS and CDR2 is YFSETQ. CDR3 in DNA: TGCGCCAGCAGCCAAACCGGGGGGAGAAACACCATATATTTT. Its protein product is CASSQTGGRNTIYF.

V usage is TRBV29-1 and J usage is TRBJ2-7; no clear D. The CDR3 totals 13 residues. In germline, CDR1 is SQVTM, CDR2 ANQGSEA. Trimming took 2 bases from V and 2 from J, leaving 10 bases between them. The CDR3 loop reads CSVELGSTYEQYF. In DNA form, the CDR3 reads TGCAGCGTTGAACTGGGGTCCACCTACGAGCAGTACTTC.

V gene TRBV10-3 combines with J gene TRBJ2-3; 14 bases line up with TRBD2. Per the germline V gene, CDR1 is ENHRY and CDR2 is SYGVKD. This CDR3 is 16 amino acids long. V lost 11 bases to trimming and J lost 4 bases; unmatched junction nucleotides: 11. CDR3 in amino acids: CASSGTSGSNADTQYF. The DNA for the CDR3 is TGTGCCTCCAGCGGGACTAGCGGGAGCAACGCAGATACGCAGTATTTT.

V is TRBV5-1 and J is TRBJ2-7, with 8 bases aligning to TRBD1. The J segment lost 3 bases and the V segment lost 0 bases, leaving 11 bases of the junction unmatched. The CDR3 is 17 amino acids. Germline loops: CDR1 SGHRS, CDR2 YFSETQ. The CDR3 DNA is TGCGCCAGCAGCTTGGTCAACTCCTACGGGACAGGCTACGAGCAGTACTTC. This codes for CASSLVNSYGTGYEQYF. Drawing the rest from reference TRBV5-1 and TRBJ2-7, the complete variable domain is KAGVTQTPRYLIKTRGQQVTLSCSPISGHRSVSWYQQTPGQGLQFLFEYFSETQRNKGNFPGRFSGRQFSNSRSEMNVSTLELGDSALYLCASSLVNSYGTGYEQYFGPGTRLTVT.

V gene TRBV30 combines with J gene TRBJ1-2; a weak D match, TRBD1 (5 bases). The CDR3 totals 11 residues. Germline values: CDR1 GTSNPN, CDR2 SVGIG (reference sequence). Trimming left V 3 bases short and J 13 bases short, with 15 bases between. CDR3 nucleotide sequence: TGTGCCTGGAGAGTCAGGGATTTCGGCACCTTC. As protein: CAWRVRDFGTF.

This rearrangement joins TRBV6-6 to TRBJ2-7; a possible D gene is TRBD1 (5 bases). V was cut by 2 bases and J by 5 bases, with 10 bases left in between. Germline assignment: CDR1 MNHNY and CDR2 SVGAGI (reference sequence). CDR3 length: 13 residues. CDR3 nucleotide sequence: TGTGCCAGCAGTTACACCCAGGGTAACGAGCAGTACTTC. It specifies CASSYTQGNEQYF.

This CDR3 is CASTQRDVGSHEQYF. In nucleotides, the CDR3 is TGTGCCAGCACCCAACGGGATGTGGGGTCCCACGAGCAGTACTTC. This chain uses TRBV6-6 with TRBJ2-7; D perhaps matches TRBD2 (5 bases). Germline loops: CDR1 MNHNY, CDR2 SVGAGI (reference sequence). V was cut by 7 bases and J by 5 bases, with 21 bases left in between. This CDR3 region has 15 residues.

V is TRBV11-2 and J is TRBJ2-3, with D perhaps assigned TRBD1 or TRBD2 (5 bases each). Trimming took off 6 bases at V and 4 bases at J, with 17 bases between the two ends. The CDR3 length is 15 residues. Germline CDR1 is SGHAT and CDR2 is FQNNGV. In DNA, the CDR3 is TGTGCCAGCAGTCCTGAGGGGAGTATCTCAGATACGCAGTATTTT. Translation gives CASSPEGSISDTQYF.

The V call is TRBV11-2, the J call TRBJ2-3, with a weak D call TRBD2 (6 bases). V lost 8 bases to trimming and J lost 3 bases, with 18 bases between them. This CDR3 has 15 residues. Germline CDR1 reads SGHAT; CDR2 reads FQNNGV. The CDR3 coding sequence is TGTGCCAGCTTGCATGGAGGGATCGGAACAGATACGCAGTATTTT. Amino acids: CASLHGGIGTDTQYF.